This T cell receptor beta chain was sequenced for a study of blood T cell repertoires in COVID-19. Looking at the study overall: COVID-19 samples, acute and convalescent, were from the United States, Italy and Spain. PBMCs, B-cell-depleted T cells, or T cells provided the cDNA or gDNA that made up the material.

This CDR3 is built from 13 residues. The germline V and J ends were trimmed by 4 bases and 8 bases, with 14 bases remaining between them. Germline-derived CDR1 and CDR2 are SQVTM and ANQGSEA. Authors' analysis steps: Reference gene primer amplification in the assay estimated nucleated cell counts. The assay was immunoSEQ multiplex PCR, and TCRdb's table has in-frame clones only and misses some. That table furnishes V, J and clone size, whereas the DNA furnished D and trimming. The table shows around 270,000 clones, with around 84% occurring only once. This chain links TRBV29-1 with TRBJ1-4; D gene ambiguous. Sequencing was performed on peripheral blood. This clonotype was obtained from a man in his sixties with acute or convalescent COVID-19. This chain's CDR3 is CSVARQSGEKLFF. CDR3 in DNA: TGCAGCGTTGCCAGACAAAGTGGAGAAAAACTGTTTTTT.